This entry lists 30 T cell receptor beta chains sequenced from one sample in a study of cytomegalovirus exposure and HLA in healthy donors. PCR involved 60 Vbeta and 13 Jbeta primers. Profiling relied on immunoSEQ multiplex PCR, and the TCRdb table lists in-frame clones only, not all of them. Found here are around 150,000 clones, around 83% of them singletons; the top ten hold roughly 7.8%. The specimen sequenced was PBMCs. Every receptor here comes from a woman between 45 and 65 years old in good health and CMV-seropositive.

The rearrangement uses TRBV5-1 and TRBJ2-2; a possible D gene is TRBD1 (6 bases). V shed 3 bases and J shed 1 base, with 10 bases lying between them. The CDR3 extends over 15 amino acids. Germline V gene data show CDR1 as SGHRS and CDR2 as YFSETQ. The CDR3 DNA follows: TGCGCCAGCAGCTCTTACAGGGTGAACACCGGGGAGCTGTTTTTT. Residues: CASSSYRVNTGELFF.

The sample holds a few counts of this clone. The chain joins TRBV7-9 to TRBJ2-7; TRBD2 matches at 9 bases. Germline CDR1 and CDR2: SEHNR and FQNEAQ (reference sequence). Trimming removed 5 bases from V and 0 bases from J; junction bases left unmatched: 14. This CDR3 is built from 18 residues. The CDR3 region is CASSLTIEAGGSSYEQYF. Written as DNA, the CDR3 is TGTGCCAGCAGCCTAACCATCGAGGCGGGAGGGTCCTCCTACGAGCAGTACTTC. Filled out from reference TRBV7-9 and TRBJ2-7, the complete variable domain reads DTGVSQNPRHKITKRGQNVTFRCDPISEHNRLYWYRQTLGQGPEFLTYFQNEAQLEKSRLLSDRFSAERPKGSFSTLEIQRTEQGDSAMYLCASSLTIEAGGSSYEQYFGPGTRLTVT.

This chain connects TRBV10-3 to TRBJ1-3, with D possibly matching TRBD2 (5 bases). The end of the DNA is better explained by TRBJ2-2, so the J call may be wrong. The CDR3 consists of 14 residues. Germline V gene lookup returns CDR1 ENHRY and CDR2 SYGVKD. The CDR3 nucleotides read TGTGCCATCAGTCATTCTAGGGAGACCGGGGAGCTGTTTTTT. Translating it yields CAISHSRETGELFF.

This clone occurred a few times. The chain uses TRBV5-1 and TRBJ2-1; no clear D gene. This CDR3 is 15 amino acids long. V was clipped by 5 bases and J by 6 bases, with 18 bases between them. CDR1 is SGHRS, CDR2 YFSETQ, per germline. The DNA of the CDR3 is TGCGCCAGCAGAATGGTCTTACAGATGGGCAATGAGCAGTTCTTC. Amino acid sequence: CASRMVLQMGNEQFF.

The chain employs TRBV5-6 and TRBJ2-7, with 8 bases matching TRBD1. Germline CDR1 is SGHDT and CDR2 is YYEEEE. The ends lost 4 bases at V and 3 bases at J; junction bases unmatched: 6. The CDR3 length is 14 residues. This CDR3 reads CASSRGTGHYEQYF. DNA for the CDR3: TGTGCCAGCAGCCGCGGGACAGGACACTACGAGCAGTACTTC.

This clone was seen once. This chain links TRBV9 with TRBJ2-7; maybe TRBD1 (7 bases). The germline V gene has CDR1 SGDLS and CDR2 YYNGEE. The CDR3 consists of 14 residues. V was clipped by 0 bases and J by 6 bases, with 13 bases between them. This CDR3 reads CASSVVSQGGEQYF. The CDR3, as DNA: TGTGCCAGCAGCGTAGTCTCCCAGGGGGGCGAGCAGTACTTC.

This clone was found a few times. The chain carries TRBV7-9 and TRBJ2-7; TRBD1 might be the D (6 bases). Germline V CDR1 and CDR2: SEHNR, FQNEAQ (reference sequence). There are 16 residues in the CDR3. Trimming removed 0 bases from V and 4 bases from J, with 16 bases in between. CDR3 in amino acids: CASSLAPGHSGYEQYF. CDR3 bases: TGTGCCAGCAGCTTAGCGCCGGGACATTCTGGTTACGAGCAGTACTTC.

The chain joins TRBV28 to TRBJ2-5; weak D call: TRBD1 (6 bases). The CDR3 sequence is 13 residues long. Trimming stripped 6 bases from V and 13 bases from J, with 21 bases between. Germline V gene lookup returns CDR1 MDHEN and CDR2 SYDVKM. CDR3 nucleotides: TGTGCCAGCAGGCAAGAGGTCGGACTCAGGGGGTACTTC. Its translation: CASRQEVGLRGYF.

A single count supports this clone. V gene TRBV27 combines with J gene TRBJ2-5; D possibly corresponds to TRBD1 (7 bases). Germline V gene sequence: CDR1 MNHEY, CDR2 SMNVEV (reference sequence). V shed 4 bases and J shed 7 bases, with 22 bases lying between them. The CDR3 length is 16 residues. The CDR3 nucleotides are TGTGCCAGCAGTTCCCTAGGCCAGGGGGGTTTTGGGACCCAGTACTTC. The encoded protein is CASSSLGQGGFGTQYF.

The V gene is TRBV10-2, the J gene TRBJ1-6, with a tentative D call TRBD1 (5 bases). CDR3 size: 15 residues. Trimming cost V 5 bases and J 5 bases, with 13 bases left between them. CDR1 WSHSY and CDR2 SAAADI come from the germline V gene. The CDR3 bases are TGCGCCAGCAGTCGGACAAGACCGGATAATTCACCCCTCCACTTT. As protein: CASSRTRPDNSPLHF.

This chain uses TRBV7-3 with TRBJ2-1; D perhaps matches TRBD2 (6 bases). This CDR3 is 15 amino acids long. Germline CDR1 and CDR2: SGHTA and FQGTGA. The germline V and J ends were trimmed by 0 bases and 7 bases, with 13 bases remaining between them. CDR3 nucleotides: TGTGCCAGCAGCTTAACGGGTAGCGGAGCAAATGAGCAGTTCTTC. Translating gives CASSLTGSGANEQFF.

The chain is built from TRBV19 and TRBJ1-1, with D possibly matching TRBD1 (5 bases). The CDR3 covers 12 residues. CDR1 is LNHDA and CDR2 is SQIVND in the germline V gene (reference sequence). V lost 5 bases and J lost 8, with 12 bases in between. Here the CDR3 reads CASSAGEGEAFF. The CDR3 DNA is TGTGCCAGTAGTGCCGGGGAGGGGGAAGCTTTCTTT.

The rearrangement links TRBV5-6 to TRBJ2-1, with 9 bases matching TRBD1. Germline CDR1 and CDR2: SGHDT and YYEEEE. Losses at the gene ends were 4 bases for V and 0 bases for J; bases not matched to a gene: 11. This CDR3 has 18 residues. The CDR3 loop is CASSRYARTGASYNEQFF. CDR3 DNA sequence: TGTGCCAGCAGCCGATATGCGAGGACAGGGGCCTCCTACAATGAGCAGTTCTTC. Variable domain in full (rest from reference TRBV5-6 and TRBJ2-1): DAGVTQSPTHLIKTRGQQVTLRCSPKSGHDTVSWYQQALGQGPQFIFQYYEEEERQRGNFPDRFSGHQFPNYSSELNVNALLLGDSALYLCASSRYARTGASYNEQFFGPGTRLTVL.

The V call is TRBV13, the J call TRBJ2-1; 9 nucleotides agree with TRBD2. In germline, CDR1 is PRHDT, CDR2 FYEKMQ (reference sequence). J was trimmed by 8 bases and V by 5 bases; bases with no gene match: 7. This CDR3 contains 14 residues. CDR3 nucleotides: TGTGCCAGCAGCCCAAGCCCTAGCGGGGATGAGCAGTTCTTC. This sequence encodes CASSPSPSGDEQFF.

V is TRBV5-1 and J is TRBJ2-6, with 9 bases identical to TRBD1. Per the germline V gene, CDR1 is SGHRS and CDR2 is YFSETQ. J lost 3 bases, V lost 5 bases, and 12 bases had no gene match. The CDR3 is 18 residues long. The CDR3 DNA reads as TGCGCCAGCAGTCTAAGGTTGAACAGGGGGCTTGGGGCCAACGTCCTGACTTTC. As protein: CASSLRLNRGLGANVLTF. Full variable domain (rest looked up from reference TRBV5-1 and TRBJ2-6): KAGVTQTPRYLIKTRGQQVTLSCSPISGHRSVSWYQQTPGQGLQFLFEYFSETQRNKGNFPGRFSGRQFSNSRSEMNVSTLELGDSALYLCASSLRLNRGLGANVLTFGAGSRLTVL.

The chain couples TRBV2 to TRBJ1-1, with 7 bases identical to TRBD1. J lost 3 bases, V lost 7 bases, and 2 bases had no gene match. Germline lookup yields CDR1 SNHLY and CDR2 FYNNEI. There are 12 residues in the CDR3. The CDR3 loop is CASNQGDTEAFF. The CDR3 DNA follows: TGTGCCAGCAATCAGGGGGACACTGAAGCTTTCTTT.

On this clone: At one end the junction does not follow the germline gene, possibly because of a read error. The rearrangement uses TRBV6-5 and TRBJ2-7, with D tentatively TRBD1 (6 bases). The CDR3 contains 11 residues. Germline V gene sequence: CDR1 MNHEY, CDR2 SVGAGI. CDR3 protein: CASSYGGRDFF. DNA of the CDR3: TGTGCCAGCAGTTACGGGGGCCGCGACTTCTTC.

This clone was found once. The chain combines TRBV29-1 with TRBJ2-7; perhaps TRBD1 as D (5 bases). The CDR3 runs 13 residues. Germline CDR1 and CDR2: SQVTM and ANQGSEA. Trimming removed 5 bases from V and 3 bases from J, with 14 bases in between. CDR3: CSVTGPGIYEQYF. The DNA of the CDR3 is TGCAGCGTTACAGGCCCCGGTATCTACGAGCAGTACTTC.

The chain recombines TRBV30 with TRBJ2-7; 7 bases map to TRBD1. Germline V lookup: CDR1 GTSNPN, CDR2 SVGIG (reference sequence). The CDR3 covers 14 residues. The ends lost 5 bases at V and 3 bases at J; junction bases unmatched: 10. CDR3 loop: CAWDVQGLGYEQYF. DNA for the CDR3: TGTGCCTGGGACGTACAGGGGCTGGGCTACGAGCAGTACTTC.

The CDR3 sequence: CASSQMGTQGTEAFF. In DNA, the CDR3 is TGCGCCAGCAGCCAGATGGGGACTCAGGGAACTGAAGCTTTCTTT. The chain has TRBV4-1 and TRBJ1-1; D possibly corresponds to TRBD1 (5 bases). Germline V lookup: CDR1 MGHRA, CDR2 YSYEKL. V lost 3 bases and J 5 bases, leaving 16 bases between the germline ends. The CDR3 runs 15 residues.

This clone was found a few times. This sequence joins TRBV6-1 and TRBJ2-7; the D is unclear. CDR1 MNHNS and CDR2 SASEGT come from the germline V gene. V dropped 0 bases and J dropped 8 bases, with 14 bases sitting between them. The length of the CDR3 is 14 residues. The CDR3 loop is CASSEAPRLVKQYF. The CDR3 DNA reads as TGTGCCAGCAGTGAAGCTCCTCGACTCGTCAAGCAGTACTTC.

V and J are TRBV11-2 and TRBJ1-4, with D possibly matching TRBD1 (6 bases). Deletions cut 3 bases from V and 5 bases from J, with 16 bases between. Germline V gene data show CDR1 as SGHAT and CDR2 as FQNNGV. The length of the CDR3 is 16 residues. CDR3: CASSFRGQLQNEKLFF. In DNA form, the CDR3 reads TGTGCCAGCAGCTTCCGAGGACAGCTCCAAAATGAAAAACTGTTTTTT.

This rearrangement joins TRBV27 to TRBJ2-2; 7 nucleotides line up with TRBD1. With 6 bases clipped from V and 0 bases from J, the junction kept 7 bases outside the gene matches. The CDR3 has 16 residues. CDR1 and CDR2 from the germline V gene are MNHEY and SMNVEV (reference sequence). The CDR3 spells CASRPTGTANTGELFF. CDR3 DNA sequence: TGTGCCAGCAGGCCCACCGGGACAGCGAACACCGGGGAGCTGTTTTTT.

The chain employs TRBV4-1 and TRBJ2-3; D might be TRBD2 (7 bases). The ends were cut back, 2 bases at V and 4 bases at J, with 16 bases in the middle. The germline V gene encodes CDR1 MGHRA and CDR2 YSYEKL. The length of the CDR3 is 16 residues. The CDR3 region is CASSQNGRGWADTQYF. The CDR3 DNA reads TGCGCCAGCAGCCAAAATGGGAGGGGGTGGGCAGATACGCAGTATTTT.

Concerning this clone itself: Sequence at one end of the junction differs from germline and may be a read error. This chain uses TRBV11-2 with TRBJ2-4; D not certain. CDR3 size: 12 residues. The germline V gene has CDR1 SGHAT and CDR2 FQNNGV. CDR3 sequence reads: CASIQDGNSQYF. The CDR3 bases are TGTGCCAGCATCCAAGATGGAAACAGTCAGTACTTC. Full variable domain (remainder filled in from reference TRBV11-2 and TRBJ2-4): EAGVAQSPRYKIIEKRQSVAFWCNPISGHATLYWYQQILGQGPKLLIQFQNNGVVDDSQLPKDRFSAERLKGVDSTLKIQPAKLEDSAVYLCASIQDGNSQYFGAGTRLSVL.

The chain recombines TRBV5-1 with TRBJ1-2; 10 bases fit TRBD1. This CDR3 region has 14 residues. Germline V gene sequence: CDR1 SGHRS, CDR2 YFSETQ. V gave up 0 bases and J gave up 7 bases; unmatched junction bases: 3. The chain's CDR3 is CASSLGTGGSGYTF. The CDR3 DNA follows: TGCGCCAGCAGCTTGGGGACAGGGGGGAGTGGCTACACCTTC.

Note on this clone: At one end the junction does not follow the germline gene, possibly because of a read error. This CDR3 is also generated by other DNA sequences in the sample. The CDR3: CAWSRDRVLSGANVLTF. As DNA, the CDR3 is TGCGCCTGGAGTAGGGACAGAGTGCTTTCTGGGGCCAACGTCCTGACTTTC. V and J are TRBV30 and TRBJ2-6; 7 bases are shared with TRBD1. Germline values: CDR1 GTSNPN, CDR2 SVGIG (reference sequence). This CDR3 spans 17 amino acids.

V usage is TRBV18 and J usage is TRBJ2-2, with 10 nucleotides matching TRBD1. CDR1 KGHSH and CDR2 LQKENI come from the germline V gene. V was pared by 5 bases and J by 6 bases, with 9 bases of the junction left unmatched. This CDR3 region has 16 residues. CDR3 in amino acids: CASSNPGQGPAGELFF. The CDR3 DNA reads as TGTGCCAGCTCAAATCCGGGACAGGGGCCCGCCGGGGAGCTGTTTTTT.

J is TRBJ2-7 and V is TRBV5-6; 7 nucleotides agree with TRBD1. The V gene's germline CDR1 is SGHDT and CDR2 YYEEEE. Trimming at V came to 4 bases and at J to 1 base, leaving 8 bases not matched to a gene. The CDR3 is made up of 15 amino acids. The CDR3 DNA reads as TGTGCCAGCAGCGGATACGGGACAGCTTCCTACGAGCAGTACTTC. This codes for CASSGYGTASYEQYF.

The J gene is TRBJ1-1, the V gene TRBV2; a possible D gene is TRBD1 (5 bases). The V end lost 2 bases, the J end lost 10 bases, and 14 bases lay between the germline ends. CDR3 length: 13 amino acids. Germline CDR1 is SNHLY and CDR2 is FYNNEI. CDR3 DNA sequence: TGTGCCAGCAGTGAAATGTTAGGGGAGGTAGCTTTCTTT. It translates to CASSEMLGEVAFF. Complete variable domain (other parts from reference TRBV2 and TRBJ1-1): EPEVTQTPSHQVTQMGQEVILRCVPISNHLYFYWYRQILGQKVEFLVSFYNNEISEKSEIFDDQFSVERPDGSNFTLKIRSTKLEDSAMYFCASSEMLGEVAFFGQGTRLTVV.